This entry describes one T cell receptor beta chain. Its antigen is still unknown. This sample was included in a study of T cell repertoires in cytomegalovirus infection. Study-level background: It was the public TCR beta signatures that indicated both CMV infection and matching HLA type.

This CDR3 comprises 13 residues. Germline CDR1 and CDR2: SGHTA and FQGNSA. The V gene lost 8 bases and the J gene lost 3 bases, with 13 bases spanning the gap. One entry per CDR3 protein results from TCRdb running MiXCR on the reads. This table holds some 590,000 distinct CDR3 sequences, under 45% found once. The receptor was isolated from a human donor in good health (CMV status not recorded). Some clones in this sample may be carry-over from other donors' samples. Sequencing used cultured PBMCs, obtained from culture after CMV antigen stimulation. The chain employs TRBV7-2 and TRBJ1-2; D ambiguous. This chain's CDR3 is CASAGWLDYGYTF. The CDR3, as DNA: TGTGCCAGCGCCGGGTGGCTTGACTATGGCTACACCTTC. The full variable domain, completed using reference TRBV7-2 and TRBJ1-2, is GAGVSQSPSNKVTEKGKDVELRCDPISGHTALYWYRQSLGQGLEFLIYFQGNSAPDKSGLPSDRFSAERTGGSVSTLTIQRTQQEDSAVYLCASAGWLDYGYTFGSGTRLTVV.